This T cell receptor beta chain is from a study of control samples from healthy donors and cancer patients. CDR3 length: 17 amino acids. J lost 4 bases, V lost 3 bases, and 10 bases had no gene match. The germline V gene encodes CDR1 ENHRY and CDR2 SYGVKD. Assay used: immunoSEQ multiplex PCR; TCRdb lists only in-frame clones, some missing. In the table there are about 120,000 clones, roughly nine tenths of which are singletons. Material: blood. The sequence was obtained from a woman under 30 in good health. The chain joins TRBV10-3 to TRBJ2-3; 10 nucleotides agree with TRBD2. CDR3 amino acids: CAISEGSWLAGADTQYF. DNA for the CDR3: TGTGCCATCAGTGAAGGCTCGTGGCTAGCGGGAGCAGATACGCAGTATTTT.